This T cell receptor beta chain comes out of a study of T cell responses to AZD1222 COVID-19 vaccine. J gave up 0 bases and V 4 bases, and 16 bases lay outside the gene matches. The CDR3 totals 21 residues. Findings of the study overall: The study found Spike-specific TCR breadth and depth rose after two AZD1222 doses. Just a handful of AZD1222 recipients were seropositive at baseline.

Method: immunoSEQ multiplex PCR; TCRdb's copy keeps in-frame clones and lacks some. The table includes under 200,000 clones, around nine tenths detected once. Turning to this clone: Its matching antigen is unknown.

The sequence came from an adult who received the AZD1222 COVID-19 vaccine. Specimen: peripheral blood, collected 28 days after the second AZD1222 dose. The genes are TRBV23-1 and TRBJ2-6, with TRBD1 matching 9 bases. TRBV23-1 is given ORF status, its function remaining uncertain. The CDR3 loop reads CASSPVKVPDRGPSGANVLTF. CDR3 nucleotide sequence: TGCGCCAGCAGTCCCGTCAAAGTCCCGGACAGGGGTCCCTCTGGGGCCAACGTCCTGACTTTC.